This T cell receptor beta chain is drawn from a study of T cell repertoires in cytomegalovirus infection. Study overall: Public signatures in TCR beta pointed to CMV infection and matching HLA type.

The CDR3 length is 14 residues. V was shortened by 6 bases and J by 5 bases, with 13 bases between the two germline ends. Germline CDR1 is SGHTA and CDR2 is FQGTGA. General study points: Cumulative frequency (of public TCR beta family members) identified carriers of CMV plus the relevant HLA.

As for this clonotype: What it recognizes is unknown.

Each CDR3 protein gets one entry after TCRdb re-called the reads with MiXCR. The table includes 75,000 to 100,000 distinct CDR3 sequences, about 45% detected once. This sequence originates from a human donor in good health (CMV status not recorded). Some clones in this sample may be carry-over from other donors' samples. V usage is TRBV7-3 and J usage is TRBJ2-2; D is possibly TRBD1 (5 bases). Sample: CD8+ T cells from cultured PBMCs, taken from culture after CMV antigen stimulation. The CDR3 DNA reads TGTGCCAGCAGGCATTACCAGGGAACCGGGGAGCTGTTTTTT. Translating it yields CASRHYQGTGELFF.